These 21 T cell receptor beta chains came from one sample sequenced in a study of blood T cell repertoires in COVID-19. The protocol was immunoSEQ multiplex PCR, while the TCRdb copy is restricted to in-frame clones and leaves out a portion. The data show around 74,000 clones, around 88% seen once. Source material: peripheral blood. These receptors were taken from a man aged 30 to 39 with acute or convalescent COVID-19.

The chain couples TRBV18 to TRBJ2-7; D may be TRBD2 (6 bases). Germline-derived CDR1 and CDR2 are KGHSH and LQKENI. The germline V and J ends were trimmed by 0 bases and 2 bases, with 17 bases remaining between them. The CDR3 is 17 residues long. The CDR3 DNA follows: TGTGCCAGCTCACCACCGGCGATCCGGGAGCGACCCTACGAGCAGTACTTC. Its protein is CASSPPAIRERPYEQYF.

CDR3 coding DNA: TGCAGCGCCAGGGGATACTCTGGAAACACCATATATTTT. Amino acid sequence: CSARGYSGNTIYF. The rearrangement links TRBV29-1 to TRBJ1-3; perhaps TRBD1 as D (6 bases). V gave up 7 bases and J gave up 0 bases, with 10 bases separating them. This CDR3 contains 13 residues. Looked up from germline, CDR1 is SQVTM and CDR2 is ANQGSEA.

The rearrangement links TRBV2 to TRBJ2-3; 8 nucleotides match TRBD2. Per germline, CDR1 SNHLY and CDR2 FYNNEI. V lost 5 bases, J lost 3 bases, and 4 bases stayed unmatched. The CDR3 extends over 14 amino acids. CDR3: CASSKSSGTDTQYF. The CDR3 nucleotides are TGTGCCAGCAGTAAGTCTAGCGGGACAGATACGCAGTATTTT. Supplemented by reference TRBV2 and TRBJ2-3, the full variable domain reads EPEVTQTPSHQVTQMGQEVILRCVPISNHLYFYWYRQILGQKVEFLVSFYNNEISEKSEIFDDQFSVERPDGSNFTLKIRSTKLEDSAMYFCASSKSSGTDTQYFGPGTRLTVL.

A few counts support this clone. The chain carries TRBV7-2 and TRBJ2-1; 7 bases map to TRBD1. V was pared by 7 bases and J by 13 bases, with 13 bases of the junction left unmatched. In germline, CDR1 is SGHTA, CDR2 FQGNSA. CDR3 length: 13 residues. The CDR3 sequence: CASTPLNTGAQFF. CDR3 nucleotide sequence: TGTGCCAGCACCCCGCTCAATACAGGGGCTCAGTTCTTC.

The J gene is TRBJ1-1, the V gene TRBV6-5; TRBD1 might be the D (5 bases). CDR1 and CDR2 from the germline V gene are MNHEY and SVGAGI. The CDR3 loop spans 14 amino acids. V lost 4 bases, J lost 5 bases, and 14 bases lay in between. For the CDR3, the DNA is TGTGCCAGCAGTTCAGGGATTGGTCGGACTGAAGCTTTCTTT. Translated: CASSSGIGRTEAFF.

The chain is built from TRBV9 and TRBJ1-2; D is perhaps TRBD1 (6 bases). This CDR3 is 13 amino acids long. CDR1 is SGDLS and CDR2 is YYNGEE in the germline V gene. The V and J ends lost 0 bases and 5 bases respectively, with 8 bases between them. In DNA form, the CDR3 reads TGTGCCAGCAGCGTAGCTAGGGGGTATGGCTACACCTTC. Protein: CASSVARGYGYTF. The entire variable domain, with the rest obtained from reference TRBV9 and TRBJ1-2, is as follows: DSGVTQTPKHLITATGQRVTLRCSPRSGDLSVYWYQQSLDQGLQFLIQYYNGEERAKGNILERFSAQQFPDLHSELNLSSLELGDSALYFCASSVARGYGYTFGSGTRLTVV.

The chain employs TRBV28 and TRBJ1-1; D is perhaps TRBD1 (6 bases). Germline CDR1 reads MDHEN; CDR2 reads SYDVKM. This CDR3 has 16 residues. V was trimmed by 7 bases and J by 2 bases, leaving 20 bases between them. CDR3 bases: TGTGCCAGCACTCAACGGGCCGGGACACCAAACACTGAAGCTTTCTTT. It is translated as CASTQRAGTPNTEAFF.

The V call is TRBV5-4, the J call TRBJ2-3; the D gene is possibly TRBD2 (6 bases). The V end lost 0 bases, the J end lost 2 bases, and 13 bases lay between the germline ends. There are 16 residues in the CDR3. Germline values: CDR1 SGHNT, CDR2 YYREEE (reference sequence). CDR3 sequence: CASSLDETRYTDTQYF. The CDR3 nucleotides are TGTGCCAGCAGCTTGGATGAGACTAGATACACAGATACGCAGTATTTT. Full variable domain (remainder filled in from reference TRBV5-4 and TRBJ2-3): ETGVTQSPTHLIKTRGQQVTLRCSSQSGHNTVSWYQQALGQGPQFIFQYYREEENGRGNFPPRFSGLQFPNYSSELNVNALELDDSALYLCASSLDETRYTDTQYFGPGTRLTVL.

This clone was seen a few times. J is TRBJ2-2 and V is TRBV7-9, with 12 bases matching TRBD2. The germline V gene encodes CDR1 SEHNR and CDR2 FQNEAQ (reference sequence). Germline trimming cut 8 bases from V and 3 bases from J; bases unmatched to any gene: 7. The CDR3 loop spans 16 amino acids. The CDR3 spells CASLAGGPRDTGELFF. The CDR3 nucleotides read TGTGCCAGCCTAGCGGGAGGGCCTCGAGACACCGGGGAGCTGTTTTTT.

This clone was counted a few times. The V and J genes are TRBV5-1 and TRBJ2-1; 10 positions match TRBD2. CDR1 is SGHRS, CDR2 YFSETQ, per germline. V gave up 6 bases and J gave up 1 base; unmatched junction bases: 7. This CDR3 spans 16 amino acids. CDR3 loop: CASKPSGSLSYNEQFF. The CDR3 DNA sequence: TGCGCCAGCAAACCTAGCGGGAGTTTGTCCTACAATGAGCAGTTCTTC. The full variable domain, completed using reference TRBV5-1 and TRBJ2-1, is KAGVTQTPRYLIKTRGQQVTLSCSPISGHRSVSWYQQTPGQGLQFLFEYFSETQRNKGNFPGRFSGRQFSNSRSEMNVSTLELGDSALYLCASKPSGSLSYNEQFFGPGTRLTVL.

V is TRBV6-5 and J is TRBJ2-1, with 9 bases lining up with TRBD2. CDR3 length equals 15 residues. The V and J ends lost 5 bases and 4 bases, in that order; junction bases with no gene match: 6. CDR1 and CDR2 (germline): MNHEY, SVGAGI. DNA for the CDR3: TGTGCCAGCAGTCGCCTAGCGGGGACATACAATGAGCAGTTCTTC. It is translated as CASSRLAGTYNEQFF.

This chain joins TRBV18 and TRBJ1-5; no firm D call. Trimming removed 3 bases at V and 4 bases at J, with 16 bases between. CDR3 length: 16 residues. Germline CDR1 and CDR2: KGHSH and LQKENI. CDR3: CASSPSGSMRNQPQHF. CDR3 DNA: TGTGCCAGCTCACCTTCGGGGAGTATGCGAAATCAGCCCCAGCATTTT.

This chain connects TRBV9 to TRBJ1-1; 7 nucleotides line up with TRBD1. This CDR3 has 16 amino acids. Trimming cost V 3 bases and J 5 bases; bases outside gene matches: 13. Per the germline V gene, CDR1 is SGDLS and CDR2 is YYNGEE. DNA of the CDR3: TGTGCCAGCAGCGCAAATACTCGACAGGGCGGAACTGAAGCTTTCTTT. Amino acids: CASSANTRQGGTEAFF.

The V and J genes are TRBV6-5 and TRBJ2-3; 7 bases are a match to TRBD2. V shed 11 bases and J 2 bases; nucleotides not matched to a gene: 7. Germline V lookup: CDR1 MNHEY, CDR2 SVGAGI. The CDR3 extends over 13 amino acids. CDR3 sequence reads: CAGSQRDTDTQYF. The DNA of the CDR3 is TGTGCCGGGTCTCAGCGGGACACAGATACGCAGTATTTT.

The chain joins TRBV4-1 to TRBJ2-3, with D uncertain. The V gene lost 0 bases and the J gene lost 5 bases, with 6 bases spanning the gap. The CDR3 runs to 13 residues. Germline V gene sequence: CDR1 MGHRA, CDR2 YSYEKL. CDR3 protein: CASSQDARDTQYF. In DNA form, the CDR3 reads TGCGCCAGCAGCCAAGATGCTAGAGATACGCAGTATTTT.

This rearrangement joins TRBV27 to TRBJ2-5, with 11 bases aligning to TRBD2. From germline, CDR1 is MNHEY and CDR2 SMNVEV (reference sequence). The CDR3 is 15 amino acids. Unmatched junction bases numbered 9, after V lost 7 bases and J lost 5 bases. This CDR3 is CASKTASGRIETQYF. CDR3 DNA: TGTGCCAGCAAGACGGCTAGCGGGAGGATTGAGACCCAGTACTTC.

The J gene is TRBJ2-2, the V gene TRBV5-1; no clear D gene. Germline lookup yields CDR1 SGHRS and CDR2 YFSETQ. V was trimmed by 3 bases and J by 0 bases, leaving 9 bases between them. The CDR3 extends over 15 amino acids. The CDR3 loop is CASSSNAPNTGELFF. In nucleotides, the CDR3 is TGCGCCAGCAGCTCTAATGCTCCGAACACCGGGGAGCTGTTTTTT.

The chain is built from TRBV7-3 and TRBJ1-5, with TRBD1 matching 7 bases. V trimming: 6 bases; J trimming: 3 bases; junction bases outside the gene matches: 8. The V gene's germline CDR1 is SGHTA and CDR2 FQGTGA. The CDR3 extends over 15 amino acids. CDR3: CASRHRDRYNQPQHF. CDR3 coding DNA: TGTGCCAGCAGGCACCGGGACAGATACAATCAGCCCCAGCATTTT. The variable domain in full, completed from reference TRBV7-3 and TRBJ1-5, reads GAGVSQTPSNKVTEKGKYVELRCDPISGHTALYWYRQSLGQGPEFLIYFQGTGAADDSGLPNDRFFAVRPEGSVSTLKIQRTERGDSAVYLCASRHRDRYNQPQHFGDGTRLSIL.

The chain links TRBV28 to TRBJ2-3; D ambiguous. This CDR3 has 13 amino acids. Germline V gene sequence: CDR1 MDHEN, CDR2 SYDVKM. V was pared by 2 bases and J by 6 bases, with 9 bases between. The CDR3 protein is CASSLALGDTQYF. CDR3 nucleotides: TGTGCCAGCAGTTTAGCCCTCGGGGATACGCAGTATTTT.

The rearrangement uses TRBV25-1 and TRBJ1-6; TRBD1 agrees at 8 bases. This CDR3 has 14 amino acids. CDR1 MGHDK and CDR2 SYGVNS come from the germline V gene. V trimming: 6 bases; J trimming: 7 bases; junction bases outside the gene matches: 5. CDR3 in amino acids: CASSGQGWNSPLHF. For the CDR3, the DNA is TGTGCCAGCAGCGGACAGGGTTGGAATTCACCCCTCCACTTT.

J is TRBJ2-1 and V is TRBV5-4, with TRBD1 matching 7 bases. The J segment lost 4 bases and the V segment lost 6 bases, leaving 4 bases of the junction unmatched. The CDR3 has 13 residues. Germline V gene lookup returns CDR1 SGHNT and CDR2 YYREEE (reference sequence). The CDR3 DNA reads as TGTGCCAGCACCGGGACAGCATACAATGAGCAGTTCTTC. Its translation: CASTGTAYNEQFF. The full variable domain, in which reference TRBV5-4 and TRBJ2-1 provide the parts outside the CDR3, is ETGVTQSPTHLIKTRGQQVTLRCSSQSGHNTVSWYQQALGQGPQFIFQYYREEENGRGNFPPRFSGLQFPNYSSELNVNALELDDSALYLCASTGTAYNEQFFGPGTRLTVL.